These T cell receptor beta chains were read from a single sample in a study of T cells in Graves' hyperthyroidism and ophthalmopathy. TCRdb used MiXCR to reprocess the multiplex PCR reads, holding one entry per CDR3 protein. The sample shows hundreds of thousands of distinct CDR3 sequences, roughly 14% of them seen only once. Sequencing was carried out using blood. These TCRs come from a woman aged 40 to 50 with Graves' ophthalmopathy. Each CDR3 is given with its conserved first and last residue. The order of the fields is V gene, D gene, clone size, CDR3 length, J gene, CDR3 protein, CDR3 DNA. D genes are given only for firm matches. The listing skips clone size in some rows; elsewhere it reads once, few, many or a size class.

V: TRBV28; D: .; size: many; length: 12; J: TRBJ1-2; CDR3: CASKTANYGYTF; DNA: TGTGCCAGCAAGACGGCTAACTATGGCTACACCTTC
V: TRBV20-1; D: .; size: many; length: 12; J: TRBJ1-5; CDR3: CSATVPGRAQHF; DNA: TGCAGTGCTACGGTTCCGGGGAGGGCCCAGCATTTT
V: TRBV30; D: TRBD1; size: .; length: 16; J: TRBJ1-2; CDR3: CAWSVNTQGDGLGYTF; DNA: TGTGCCTGGAGTGTGAATACACAGGGGGACGGATTGGGTTACACCTTC
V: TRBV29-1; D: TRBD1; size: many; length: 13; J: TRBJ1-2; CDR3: CSVTGTGADGYTF; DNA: TGCAGCGTAACCGGGACAGGGGCCGACGGCTACACCTTC
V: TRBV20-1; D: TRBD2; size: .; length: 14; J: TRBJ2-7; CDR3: CSSGEGRAIYEQYF; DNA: TGCAGTTCTGGGGAGGGCAGGGCAATCTACGAGCAGTACTTC
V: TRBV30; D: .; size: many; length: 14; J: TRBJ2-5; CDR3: CAWSAGASPETQYF; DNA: TGTGCCTGGAGTGCAGGTGCCTCCCCAGAGACCCAGTACTTC
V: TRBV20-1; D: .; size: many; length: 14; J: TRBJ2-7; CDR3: CSAPPADPSYEQYF; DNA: TGCAGTGCCCCCCCGGCAGATCCCTCCTACGAGCAGTACTTC
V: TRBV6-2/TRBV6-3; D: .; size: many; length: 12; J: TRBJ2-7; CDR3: CASSFPLREQYF; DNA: TGTGCCAGCAGTTTCCCCCTAAGGGAGCAGTACTTC
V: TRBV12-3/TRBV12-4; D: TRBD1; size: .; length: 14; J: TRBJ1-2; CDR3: CASSLRRTGDGYTF; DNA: TGTGCCAGCAGTTTACGTCGGACAGGGGATGGCTACACCTTC
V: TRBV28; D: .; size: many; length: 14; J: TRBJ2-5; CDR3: CASSFRLGWETQYF; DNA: TGTGCCAGCAGTTTCAGACTGGGCTGGGAGACCCAGTACTTC
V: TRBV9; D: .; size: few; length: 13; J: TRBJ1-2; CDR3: CASSVAVTYGYTF; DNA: TGTGCCAGCAGCGTAGCAGTTACTTATGGCTACACCTTC
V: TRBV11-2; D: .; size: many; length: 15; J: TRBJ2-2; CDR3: CASSLVGMNTGELFF; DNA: TGTGCCAGCAGCTTAGTTGGGATGAACACCGGGGAGCTGTTTTTT
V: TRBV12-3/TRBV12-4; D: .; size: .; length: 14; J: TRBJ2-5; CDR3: CASSSPFFIETQYF; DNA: TGTGCCAGCAGTTCCCCATTTTTCATCGAGACCCAGTACTTC
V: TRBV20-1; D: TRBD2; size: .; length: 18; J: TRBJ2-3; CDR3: CSARDLIGAGAPPDMQYF; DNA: TGCAGTGCTAGAGATCTTATTGGGGCGGGAGCACCCCCCGATATGCAGTATTTT
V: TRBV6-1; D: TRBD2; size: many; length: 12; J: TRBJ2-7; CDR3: CASSEGTSPQYF; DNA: TGTGCCAGCAGTGAAGGGACTAGTCCGCAGTACTTC
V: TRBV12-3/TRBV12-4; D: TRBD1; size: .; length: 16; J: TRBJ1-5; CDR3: CASSPMGQSFNQPQHF; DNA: TGTGCCAGCAGTCCCATGGGACAGTCGTTCAATCAGCCCCAGCATTTT
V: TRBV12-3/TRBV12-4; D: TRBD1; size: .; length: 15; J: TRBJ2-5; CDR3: CASSPRTGGPETQYF; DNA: TGTGCCAGCAGTCCCCGGACAGGGGGCCCGGAGACCCAGTACTTC
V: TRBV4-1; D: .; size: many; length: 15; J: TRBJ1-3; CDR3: CASSQQSSSGNTIYF; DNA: TGCGCCAGCAGCCAACAATCTAGCTCTGGAAACACCATATATTTT
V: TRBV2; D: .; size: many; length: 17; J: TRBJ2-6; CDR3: CASSEGARNSGANVLTF; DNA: TGTGCCAGCAGTGAGGGGGCCCGAAACTCTGGGGCCAACGTCCTGACTTTC
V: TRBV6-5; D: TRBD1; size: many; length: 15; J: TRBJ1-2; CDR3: CASSYARDSVRGYTF; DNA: TGTGCCAGCAGTTACGCCCGGGACAGCGTACGTGGCTACACCTTC
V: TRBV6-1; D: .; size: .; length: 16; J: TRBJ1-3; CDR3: CASSSRRVSSGNTIYF; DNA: TGTGCCAGCAGCTCCCGGAGGGTGAGCTCTGGAAACACCATATATTTT
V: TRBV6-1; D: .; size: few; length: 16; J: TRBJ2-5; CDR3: CASSEAAGTGRETQYF; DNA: TGTGCCAGCAGTGAAGCGGCGGGGACTGGAAGGGAGACCCAGTACTTC
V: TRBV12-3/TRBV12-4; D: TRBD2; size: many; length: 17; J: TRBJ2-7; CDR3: CASSLDRTSGRTYEQYF; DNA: TGTGCCAGCAGTTTAGATCGGACTAGCGGGAGGACCTACGAGCAGTACTTC
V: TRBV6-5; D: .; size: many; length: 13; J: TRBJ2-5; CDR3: CASSYSSRETQYF; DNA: TGTGCCAGCAGTTACTCTTCGCGGGAGACCCAGTACTTC
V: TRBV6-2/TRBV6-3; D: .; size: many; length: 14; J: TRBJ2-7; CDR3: CASSYEDRTYEQYF; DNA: TGTGCCAGCAGTTATGAGGACAGAACCTACGAGCAGTACTTC
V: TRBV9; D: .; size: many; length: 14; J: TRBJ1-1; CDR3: CASSVGGAGTEAFF; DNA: TGTGCCAGCAGCGTGGGGGGGGCAGGCACTGAAGCTTTCTTT
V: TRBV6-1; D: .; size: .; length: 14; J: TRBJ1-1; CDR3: CASRLLGPGTEAFF; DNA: TGTGCCAGCAGATTGTTGGGTCCAGGGACTGAAGCTTTCTTT
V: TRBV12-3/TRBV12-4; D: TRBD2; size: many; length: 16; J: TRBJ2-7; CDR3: CASSFGSSGNTYEQYF; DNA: TGTGCCAGCAGTTTTGGCTCTAGCGGAAACACCTACGAGCAGTACTTC
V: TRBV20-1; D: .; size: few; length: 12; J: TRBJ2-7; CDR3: CSVRTTPYEQYF; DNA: TGCAGTGTCAGGACTACACCCTACGAGCAGTACTTC
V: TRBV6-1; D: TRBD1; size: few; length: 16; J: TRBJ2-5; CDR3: CASSEVLTGGKETQYF; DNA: TGTGCCAGCAGTGAGGTCTTGACAGGGGGCAAAGAGACCCAGTACTTC
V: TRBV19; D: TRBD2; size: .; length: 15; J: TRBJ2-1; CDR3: CASSILAGVVNEQFF; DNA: TGTGCCAGTAGTATCCTGGCGGGAGTCGTCAATGAGCAGTTCTTC
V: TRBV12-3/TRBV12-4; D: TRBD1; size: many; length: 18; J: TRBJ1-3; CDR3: CASSHGTGTPLGGNTIYF; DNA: TGTGCCAGCAGCCATGGGACAGGGACCCCGCTTGGCGGAAACACCATATATTTT
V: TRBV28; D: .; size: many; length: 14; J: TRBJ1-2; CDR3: CASRHPGEGYGYTF; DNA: TGTGCCAGCAGACACCCAGGGGAAGGGTATGGCTACACCTTC
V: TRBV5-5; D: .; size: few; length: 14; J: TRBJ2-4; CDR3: CASSITVAKNIQYF; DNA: TGTGCCAGCAGCATTACAGTAGCCAAAAACATTCAGTACTTC
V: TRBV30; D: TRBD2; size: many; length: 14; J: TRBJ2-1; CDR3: CAWRGLAGVNEQFF; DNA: TGTGCCTGGAGGGGGCTAGCGGGGGTCAATGAGCAGTTCTTC
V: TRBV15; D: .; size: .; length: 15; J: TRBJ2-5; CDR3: CATSRDPGQVETQYF; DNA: TGTGCCACCAGCAGAGATCCAGGCCAGGTCGAGACCCAGTACTTC
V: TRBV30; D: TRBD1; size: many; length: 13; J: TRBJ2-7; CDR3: CAWRTGVSYEQYF; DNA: TGTGCCTGGCGGACAGGGGTGTCGTACGAGCAGTACTTC
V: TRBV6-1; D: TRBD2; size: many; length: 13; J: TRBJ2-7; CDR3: CATRTSGRYEQYF; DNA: TGTGCCACCCGGACTAGCGGGAGATACGAGCAGTACTTC